Below, 9 T cell receptor beta chains from the same sample are listed, as sequenced in a study of T cell responses to AZD1222 COVID-19 vaccine. Libraries were prepared by immunoSEQ multiplex PCR; TCRdb keeps only in-frame clonotypes and omits some of them. This sample carries 100,000 or so clones, about 90% of them seen once, and the ten largest clones take roughly 11%. Source: peripheral blood, taken 28 days after the second AZD1222 dose. These receptors were obtained from an adult who received the AZD1222 COVID-19 vaccine.

This chain connects TRBV5-4 to TRBJ1-6, with D tentatively TRBD1 (6 bases). Germline assignment: CDR1 SGHNT and CDR2 YYREEE (reference sequence). Trimming cost V 2 bases and J 7 bases, with 16 bases left between them. The CDR3 spans 16 residues. The CDR3 DNA sequence: TGTGCCAGCAGCTTCGGAGACAGGATCGAGAATTCACCCCTCCACTTT. This translates into CASSFGDRIENSPLHF.

This chain links TRBV19 with TRBJ1-5; the match to TRBD1 covers 9 bases. CDR3 size: 17 residues. The V segment lost 3 bases and the J segment 4 bases; nucleotides outside the gene matches: 10. Germline V gene data show CDR1 as LNHDA and CDR2 as SQIVND (reference sequence). The CDR3 DNA reads as TGTGCCAGTAGTATTTTTTTGGGACAGGGCAGTAATCAGCCCCAGCATTTT. Encoded protein: CASSIFLGQGSNQPQHF.

On this clone itself: The sample contains more than one DNA sequence encoding this CDR3. V is TRBV5-1 and J is TRBJ1-1; D call uncertain. Trimming removed 0 bases at V and 0 bases at J, with 3 bases between. Germline V gene lookup returns CDR1 SGHRS and CDR2 YFSETQ. This CDR3 contains 13 residues. CDR3 in DNA: TGCGCCAGCAGCTTGGTGGTGAACACTGAAGCTTTCTTT. Its protein product is CASSLVVNTEAFF.

The chain joins TRBV28 to TRBJ1-5, with no clear D. This CDR3 has 14 residues. CDR1 and CDR2 from the germline V gene are MDHEN and SYDVKM. Trimming shortened V by 3 bases and J by 6 bases, and 12 bases separated the two germline ends. Written as DNA, the CDR3 is TGTGCCAGCAGTTTCGCTTCCGGGCTTCAGCCCCAGCATTTT. It specifies CASSFASGLQPQHF. The whole variable domain, filled in from reference TRBV28 and TRBJ1-5, reads DVKVTQSSRYLVKRTGEKVFLECVQDMDHENMFWYRQDPGLGLRLIYFSYDVKMKEKGDIPEGYSVSREKKERFSLILESASTNQTSMYLCASSFASGLQPQHFGDGTRLSIL.

This rearrangement joins TRBV10-3 to TRBJ1-3; D remains unclear. Germline CDR1 ENHRY, CDR2 SYGVKD. V was pared by 8 bases and J by 4 bases, with 9 bases between. The CDR3 runs to 12 residues. The CDR3 reads CAISTEGNTIYF. Here the CDR3 DNA reads TGTGCCATCTCAACCGAGGGAAACACCATATATTTT.

There are a few counts of this clone. This chain joins TRBV18 and TRBJ1-1; 11 bases fit TRBD1. The CDR3 consists of 13 residues. With 8 bases clipped from V and 4 bases from J, the junction kept 3 bases outside the gene matches. The germline V gene has CDR1 KGHSH and CDR2 LQKENI. The CDR3 coding sequence is TGTGCCAGCGGGGGGACAGGGGGCACTGAAGCTTTCTTT. Translating gives CASGGTGGTEAFF.

The gene calls are TRBV6-5 and TRBJ2-1; no definite D call. Germline assignment: CDR1 MNHEY and CDR2 SVGAGI. This CDR3 is built from 12 residues. Trimming left V 2 bases short and J 9 bases short, with 8 bases between. The CDR3 is CASSYAGFEQFF. The DNA of the CDR3 is TGTGCCAGCAGTTACGCCGGATTTGAGCAGTTCTTC.

This clone was counted once. The V and J genes are TRBV6-6 and TRBJ1-4; D not resolved. The CDR3 runs 13 residues. V was trimmed by 7 bases and J by 0 bases, leaving 6 bases between them. The germline V gene encodes CDR1 MNHNY and CDR2 SVGAGI (reference sequence). CDR3 protein: CASKNPTNEKLFF. In DNA, the CDR3 is TGTGCCAGCAAAAACCCAACTAATGAAAAACTGTTTTTT.

This clone appeared a single time. V is TRBV18 and J is TRBJ2-1; 11 bases match TRBD2. Germline CDR1 KGHSH, CDR2 LQKENI. V shed 2 bases and J 8 bases; nucleotides not matched to a gene: 11. This CDR3 has 17 amino acids. CDR3 in amino acids: CASSPRTVAGGPDEQFF. Written as DNA, the CDR3 is TGTGCCAGCTCACCAAGGACGGTAGCGGGGGGGCCGGATGAGCAGTTCTTC. Combining the CDR3 with reference TRBV18 and TRBJ2-1 gives the whole variable domain NAGVMQNPRHLVRRRGQEARLRCSPMKGHSHVYWYRQLPEEGLKFMVYLQKENIIDESGMPKERFSAEFPKEGPSILRIQQVVRGDSAAYFCASSPRTVAGGPDEQFFGPGTRLTVL.